This TCR beta chain was captured by sequencing in a study of PD-L1 blockade in urothelial cancer. Repertoires were generated with immunoSEQ multiplex PCR, while TCRdb's copy carries only in-frame clones and drops some. Among fewer than 90,000 clones listed, more than 85% were seen once. J gave up 8 bases and V 6 bases, and 9 bases lay outside the gene matches. This CDR3 has 13 amino acids. The germline gives CDR1 MNHEY, CDR2 SMNVEV (reference sequence). Time point meaning: peripheral blood 6 weeks after treatment start. V usage is TRBV27 and J usage is TRBJ1-2; 7 bases are a match to TRBD1. The sequencing here drew on PBMCs, taken around atezolizumab (anti-PD-L1) treatment. The TCR sequence derives from a woman of 80 years or more with urothelial cancer. This CDR3 reads CASSTTGARGYTF. The CDR3 DNA sequence: TGTGCCAGCAGCACCACAGGGGCGCGGGGCTACACCTTC.